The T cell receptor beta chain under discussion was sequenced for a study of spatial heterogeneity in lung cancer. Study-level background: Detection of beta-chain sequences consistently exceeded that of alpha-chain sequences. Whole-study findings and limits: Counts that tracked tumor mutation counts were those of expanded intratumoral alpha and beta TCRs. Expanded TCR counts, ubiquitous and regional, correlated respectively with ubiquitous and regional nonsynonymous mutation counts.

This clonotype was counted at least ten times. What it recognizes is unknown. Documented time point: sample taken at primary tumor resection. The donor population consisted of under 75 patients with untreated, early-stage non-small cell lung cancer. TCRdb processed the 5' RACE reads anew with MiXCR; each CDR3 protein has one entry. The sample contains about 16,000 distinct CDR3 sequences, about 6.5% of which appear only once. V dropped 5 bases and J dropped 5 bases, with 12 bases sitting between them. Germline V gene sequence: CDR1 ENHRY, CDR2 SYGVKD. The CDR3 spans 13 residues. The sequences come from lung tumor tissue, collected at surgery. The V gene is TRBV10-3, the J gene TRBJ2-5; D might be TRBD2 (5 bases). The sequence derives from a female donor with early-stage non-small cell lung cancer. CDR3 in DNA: TGTGCCATCAGTACCGGACTGGGGGAGACCCAGTACTTC. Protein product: CAISTGLGETQYF.